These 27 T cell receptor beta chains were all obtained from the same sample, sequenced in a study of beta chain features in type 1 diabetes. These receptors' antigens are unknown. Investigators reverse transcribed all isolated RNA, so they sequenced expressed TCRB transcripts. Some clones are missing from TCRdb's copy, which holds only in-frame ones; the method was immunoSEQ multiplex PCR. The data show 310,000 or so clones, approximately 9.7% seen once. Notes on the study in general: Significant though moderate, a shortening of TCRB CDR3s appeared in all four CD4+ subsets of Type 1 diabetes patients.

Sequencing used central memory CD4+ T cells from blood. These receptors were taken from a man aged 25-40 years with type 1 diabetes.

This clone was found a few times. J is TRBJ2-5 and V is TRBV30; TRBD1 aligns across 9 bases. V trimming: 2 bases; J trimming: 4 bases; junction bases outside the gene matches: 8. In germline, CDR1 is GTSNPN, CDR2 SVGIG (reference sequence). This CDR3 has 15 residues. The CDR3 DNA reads TGTGCCTGGAGTACCGGGACAGGGTATCGAGAGACCCAGTACTTC. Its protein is CAWSTGTGYRETQYF.

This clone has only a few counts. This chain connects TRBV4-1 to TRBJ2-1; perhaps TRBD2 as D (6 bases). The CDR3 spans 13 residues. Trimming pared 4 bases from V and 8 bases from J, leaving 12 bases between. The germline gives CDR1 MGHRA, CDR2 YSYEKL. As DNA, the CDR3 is TGCGCCAGCAGCCCGGGACTTCGTCATGAGCAGTTCTTC. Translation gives CASSPGLRHEQFF.

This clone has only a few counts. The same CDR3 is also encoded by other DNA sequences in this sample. The CDR3 loop reads CASSEKGYGYTF. CDR3 coding DNA: TGTGCCAGCAGTGAGAAGGGCTATGGCTACACCTTC. The chain combines TRBV2 with TRBJ1-2; D not resolved. Trimming took off 3 bases at V and 4 bases at J, with 6 bases between the two ends. Germline values: CDR1 SNHLY, CDR2 FYNNEI. The CDR3 has 12 residues.

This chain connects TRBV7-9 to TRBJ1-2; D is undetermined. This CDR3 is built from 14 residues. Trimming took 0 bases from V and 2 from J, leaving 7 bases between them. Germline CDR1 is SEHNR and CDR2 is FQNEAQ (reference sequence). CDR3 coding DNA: TGTGCCAGCAGCTTAGCGCTTGGGAACTATGGCTACACCTTC. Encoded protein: CASSLALGNYGYTF.

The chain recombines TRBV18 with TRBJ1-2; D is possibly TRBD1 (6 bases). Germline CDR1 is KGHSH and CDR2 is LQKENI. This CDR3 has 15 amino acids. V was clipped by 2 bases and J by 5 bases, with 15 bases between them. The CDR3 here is CASSPTTGGTYGYTF. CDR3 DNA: TGTGCCAGCTCACCAACGACAGGAGGTACATATGGCTACACCTTC.

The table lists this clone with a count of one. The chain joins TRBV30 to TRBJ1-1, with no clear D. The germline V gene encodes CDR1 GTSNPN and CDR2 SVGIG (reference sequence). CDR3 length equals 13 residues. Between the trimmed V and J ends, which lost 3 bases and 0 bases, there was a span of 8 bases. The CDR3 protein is CAWRVLMNTEAFF. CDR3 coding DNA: TGTGCCTGGAGAGTATTAATGAACACTGAAGCTTTCTTT.

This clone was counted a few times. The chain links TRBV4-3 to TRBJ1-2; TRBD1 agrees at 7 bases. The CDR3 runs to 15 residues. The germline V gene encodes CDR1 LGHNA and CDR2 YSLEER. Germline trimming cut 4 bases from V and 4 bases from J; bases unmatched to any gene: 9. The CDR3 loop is CASSRNLDRVYGYTF. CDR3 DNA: TGCGCCAGCAGCCGAAACCTTGACAGGGTCTATGGCTACACCTTC.

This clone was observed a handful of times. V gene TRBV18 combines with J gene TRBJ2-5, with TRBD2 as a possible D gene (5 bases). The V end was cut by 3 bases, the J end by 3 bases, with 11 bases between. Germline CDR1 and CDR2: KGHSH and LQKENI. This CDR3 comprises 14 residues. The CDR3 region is CASSPTYGEETQYF. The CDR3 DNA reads TGTGCCAGCTCACCCACTTACGGGGAAGAGACCCAGTACTTC.

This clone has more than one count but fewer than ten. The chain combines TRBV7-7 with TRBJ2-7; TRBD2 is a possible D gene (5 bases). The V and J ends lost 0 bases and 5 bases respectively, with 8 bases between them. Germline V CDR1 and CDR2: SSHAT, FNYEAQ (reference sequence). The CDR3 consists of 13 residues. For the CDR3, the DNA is TGTGCCAGCAGCTTAGCGCCCGGGAACGAGCAGTACTTC. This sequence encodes CASSLAPGNEQYF.

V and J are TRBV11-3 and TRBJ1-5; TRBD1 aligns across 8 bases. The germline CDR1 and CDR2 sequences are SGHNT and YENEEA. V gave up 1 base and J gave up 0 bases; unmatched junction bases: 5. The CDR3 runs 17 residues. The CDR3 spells CASSLGQGIGSNQPQHF. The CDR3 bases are TGTGCCAGCAGCTTAGGACAGGGGATTGGTAGCAATCAGCCCCAGCATTTT.

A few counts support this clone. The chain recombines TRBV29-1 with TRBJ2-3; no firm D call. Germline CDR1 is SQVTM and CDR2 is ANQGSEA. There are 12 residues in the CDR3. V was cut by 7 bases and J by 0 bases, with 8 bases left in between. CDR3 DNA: TGCAGCGCATCCCAGAGCACAGATACGCAGTATTTT. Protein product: CSASQSTDTQYF.

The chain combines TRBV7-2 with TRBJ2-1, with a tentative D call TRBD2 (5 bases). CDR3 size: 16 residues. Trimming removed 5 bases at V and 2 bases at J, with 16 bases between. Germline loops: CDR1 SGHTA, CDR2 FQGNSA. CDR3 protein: CASSQSSSSPYNEQFF. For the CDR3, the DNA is TGTGCCAGCAGCCAGTCTAGCAGTAGCCCCTACAATGAGCAGTTCTTC.

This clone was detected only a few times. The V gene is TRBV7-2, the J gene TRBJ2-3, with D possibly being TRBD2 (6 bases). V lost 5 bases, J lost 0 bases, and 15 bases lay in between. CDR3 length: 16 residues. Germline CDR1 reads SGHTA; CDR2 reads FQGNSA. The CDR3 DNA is TGTGCCAGCAGCCTAAGATGGGGGGAAAGCACAGATACGCAGTATTTT. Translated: CASSLRWGESTDTQYF.

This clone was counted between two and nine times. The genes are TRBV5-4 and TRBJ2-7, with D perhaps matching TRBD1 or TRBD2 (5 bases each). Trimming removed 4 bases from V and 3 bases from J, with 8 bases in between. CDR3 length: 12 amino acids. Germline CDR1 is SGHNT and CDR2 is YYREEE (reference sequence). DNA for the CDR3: TGTGCCAGCAGCGGGGACGGCTACGAGCAGTACTTC. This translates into CASSGDGYEQYF. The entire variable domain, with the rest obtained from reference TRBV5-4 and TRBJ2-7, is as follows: ETGVTQSPTHLIKTRGQQVTLRCSSQSGHNTVSWYQQALGQGPQFIFQYYREEENGRGNFPPRFSGLQFPNYSSELNVNALELDDSALYLCASSGDGYEQYFGPGTRLTVT.

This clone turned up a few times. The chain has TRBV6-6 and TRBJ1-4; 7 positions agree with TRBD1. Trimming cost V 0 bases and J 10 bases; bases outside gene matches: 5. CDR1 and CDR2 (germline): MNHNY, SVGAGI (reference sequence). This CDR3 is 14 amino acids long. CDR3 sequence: CASSYSKGGGKLFF. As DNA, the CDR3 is TGTGCCAGCAGTTACTCGAAAGGGGGCGGAAAACTGTTTTTT.

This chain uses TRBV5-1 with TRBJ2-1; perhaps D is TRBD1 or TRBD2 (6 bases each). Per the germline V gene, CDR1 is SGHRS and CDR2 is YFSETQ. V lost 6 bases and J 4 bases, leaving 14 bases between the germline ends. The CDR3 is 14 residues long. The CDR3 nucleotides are TGCGCCAGCAAGGGGGGCTCCCCTTACAATGAGCAGTTCTTC. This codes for CASKGGSPYNEQFF.

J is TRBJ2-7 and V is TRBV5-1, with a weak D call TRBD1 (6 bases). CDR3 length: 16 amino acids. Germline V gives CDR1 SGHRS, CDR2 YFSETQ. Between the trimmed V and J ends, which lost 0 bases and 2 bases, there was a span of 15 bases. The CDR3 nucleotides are TGCGCCAGCAGCTTGGCAGGGGCACCTGGCACCTACGAGCAGTACTTC. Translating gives CASSLAGAPGTYEQYF.

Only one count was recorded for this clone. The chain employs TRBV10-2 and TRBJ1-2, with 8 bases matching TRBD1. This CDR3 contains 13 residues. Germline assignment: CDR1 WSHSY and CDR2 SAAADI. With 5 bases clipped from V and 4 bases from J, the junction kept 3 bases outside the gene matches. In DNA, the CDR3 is TGCGCCAGCAGTCCGGGACAGGTCTATGGCTACACCTTC. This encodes CASSPGQVYGYTF.

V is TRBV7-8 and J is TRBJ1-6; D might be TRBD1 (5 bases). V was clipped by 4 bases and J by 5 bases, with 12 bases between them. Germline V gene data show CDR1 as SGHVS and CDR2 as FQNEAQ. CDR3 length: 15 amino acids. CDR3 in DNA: TGTGCCAGCAGCTCAAGTTGGGGGAATAATTCACCCCTCCACTTT. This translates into CASSSSWGNNSPLHF.

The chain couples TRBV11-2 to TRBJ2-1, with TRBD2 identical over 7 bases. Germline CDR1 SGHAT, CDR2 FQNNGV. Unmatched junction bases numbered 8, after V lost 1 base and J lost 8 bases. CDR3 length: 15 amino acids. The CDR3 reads CASSLAGSGVHEQFF. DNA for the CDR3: TGTGCCAGCAGCTTAGCCGGCAGCGGGGTGCATGAGCAGTTCTTC.

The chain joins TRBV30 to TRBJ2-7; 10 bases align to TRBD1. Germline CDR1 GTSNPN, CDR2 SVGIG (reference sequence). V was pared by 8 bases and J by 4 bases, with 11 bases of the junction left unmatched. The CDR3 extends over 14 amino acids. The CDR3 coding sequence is TGTGCCAGCAGGACCGGGACAGGGGAATACGAGCAGTACTTC. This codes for CASRTGTGEYEQYF.

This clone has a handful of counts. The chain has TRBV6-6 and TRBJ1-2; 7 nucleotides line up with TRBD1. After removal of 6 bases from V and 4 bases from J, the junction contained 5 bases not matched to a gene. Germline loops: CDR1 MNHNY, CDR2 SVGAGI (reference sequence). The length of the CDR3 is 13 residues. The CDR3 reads CASRLGQIYGYTF. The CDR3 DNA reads TGTGCCAGCAGGCTGGGACAGATCTATGGCTACACCTTC.

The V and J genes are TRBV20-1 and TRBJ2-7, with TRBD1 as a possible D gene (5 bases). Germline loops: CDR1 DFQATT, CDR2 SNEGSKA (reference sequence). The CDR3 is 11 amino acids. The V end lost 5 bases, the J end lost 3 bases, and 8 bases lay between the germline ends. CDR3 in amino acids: CSARTHYEQYF. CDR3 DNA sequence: TGCAGTGCTCGGACACACTACGAGCAGTACTTC.

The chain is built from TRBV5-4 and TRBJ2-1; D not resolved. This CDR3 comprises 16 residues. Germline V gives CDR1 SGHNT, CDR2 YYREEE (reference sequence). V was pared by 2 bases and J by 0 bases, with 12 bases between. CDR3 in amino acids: CASSFDLKSSYNEQFF. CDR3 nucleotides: TGTGCCAGCAGCTTCGATTTGAAGAGCTCCTACAATGAGCAGTTCTTC.

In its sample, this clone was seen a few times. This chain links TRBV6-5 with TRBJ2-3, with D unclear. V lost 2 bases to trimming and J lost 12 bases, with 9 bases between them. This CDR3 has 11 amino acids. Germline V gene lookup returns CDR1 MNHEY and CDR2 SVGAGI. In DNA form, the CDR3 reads TGTGCCAGCAGTTACGGCTTTACCCAGTATTTT. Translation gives CASSYGFTQYF.

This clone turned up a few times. CDR3: CASSSFGDEQYF. For the CDR3, the DNA is TGTGCCAGCTCATCGTTCGGGGACGAGCAGTACTTC. The V gene is TRBV18, the J gene TRBJ2-7; weak D call: TRBD2 (5 bases). CDR1 is KGHSH, CDR2 LQKENI, per germline. The CDR3 is made up of 12 amino acids. Trimming pared 5 bases from V and 5 bases from J, leaving 10 bases between.

CDR3 residues: CASSNALGTGIDEQYF. The CDR3 DNA sequence: TGTGCCAGTAGTAACGCCCTCGGGACAGGGATCGACGAGCAGTACTTC. The chain has TRBV19 and TRBJ2-7, with 9 bases that match TRBD1. This CDR3 region has 16 residues. V gave up 4 bases and J gave up 5 bases; unmatched junction bases: 12. The germline V gene encodes CDR1 LNHDA and CDR2 SQIVND (reference sequence). The full variable domain, completed using reference TRBV19 and TRBJ2-7, is DGGITQSPKYLFRKEGQNVTLSCEQNLNHDAMYWYRQDPGQGLRLIYYSQIVNDFQKGDIAEGYSVSREKKESFPLTVTSAQKNPTAFYLCASSNALGTGIDEQYFGPGTRLTVT.